These 31 T cell receptor beta chains originate from one sample sequenced in a study of blood T cell repertoires in COVID-19. TCRdb's table, derived via immunoSEQ multiplex PCR, lists solely in-frame clones and lacks some. The sample holds some 48,000 clones; around 86% are singletons and the top ten take around 2.9%. Specimen: peripheral blood. The receptors come from a woman aged 80 or over with acute or convalescent COVID-19.

The V call is TRBV19, the J call TRBJ1-2, with TRBD1 matching over 9 bases. Looked up from germline, CDR1 is LNHDA and CDR2 is SQIVND (reference sequence). Trimming at V came to 7 bases and at J to 0 bases, leaving 12 bases not matched to a gene. The CDR3 consists of 17 residues. DNA of the CDR3: TGTGCCAGTAAACGGGGGACAGGGCAGGAGACTAACTATGGCTACACCTTC. It yields the protein CASKRGTGQETNYGYTF.

This chain uses TRBV9 with TRBJ2-3, with TRBD2 identical over 7 bases. The CDR3 consists of 16 residues. Germline V gene lookup returns CDR1 SGDLS and CDR2 YYNGEE. V lost 0 bases to trimming and J lost 2 bases; unmatched junction nucleotides: 6. In DNA, the CDR3 is TGTGCCAGCAGCGTAGGTCTAGCGGAGCACACAGATACGCAGTATTTT. Translation gives CASSVGLAEHTDTQYF.

The gene calls are TRBV9 and TRBJ1-1, with 7 positions matching TRBD1. Germline trimming cut 3 bases from V and 0 bases from J; bases unmatched to any gene: 5. The CDR3 has 15 amino acids. Germline V CDR1 and CDR2: SGDLS, YYNGEE. The DNA for the CDR3 is TGTGCCAGCAGCGCTAGGGACAGATTGAACACTGAAGCTTTCTTT. This gives the protein CASSARDRLNTEAFF.

For this clone: An end of the junction does not agree with germline; a read error may underlie this. This chain joins TRBV10-3 and TRBJ1-3, with 8 bases that match TRBD1. Germline assignment: CDR1 ENHRY and CDR2 SYGVKD. The CDR3 is 14 residues long. This chain's CDR3 is CAITEDRAGNTIYF. DNA of the CDR3: TGTGCCATCACTGAGGACAGGGCTGGAAACACCATATATTTT.

The chain joins TRBV5-4 to TRBJ2-1; TRBD1 agrees at 7 bases. CDR3 length equals 14 residues. The J segment lost 7 bases and the V segment lost 4 bases, leaving 8 bases of the junction unmatched. Germline assignment: CDR1 SGHNT and CDR2 YYREEE (reference sequence). CDR3 nucleotides: TGTGCCAGCAGCCGAACAGGGGCTCGGAATGAGCAGTTCTTC. Its translation: CASSRTGARNEQFF. Using reference TRBV5-4 and TRBJ2-1 for the parts outside the CDR3, the full variable domain is ETGVTQSPTHLIKTRGQQVTLRCSSQSGHNTVSWYQQALGQGPQFIFQYYREEENGRGNFPPRFSGLQFPNYSSELNVNALELDDSALYLCASSRTGARNEQFFGPGTRLTVL.

The chain couples TRBV7-8 to TRBJ2-2; 7 nucleotides align to TRBD1. The CDR3 consists of 16 residues. J gave up 2 bases and V 1 base, and 4 bases lay outside the gene matches. CDR1 SGHVS and CDR2 FQNEAQ come from the germline V gene. The CDR3 nucleotides are TGTGCCAGCAGCTTAGGGGACAGATCCAACACCGGGGAGCTGTTTTTT. Translating gives CASSLGDRSNTGELFF.

This sequence joins TRBV3-1 (or the pseudogene TRBV3-2) and TRBJ2-5; D is possibly TRBD1 (6 bases). V lost 3 bases to trimming and J lost 5 bases, with 16 bases between them. CDR3 length: 15 amino acids. Per germline, CDR1 LGHDT and CDR2 YNNKEL (reference sequence). CDR3 region: CASSHALTGLETQYF. The CDR3, as DNA: TGTGCCAGCAGCCATGCCTTAACAGGGTTGGAGACCCAGTACTTC.

The chain has TRBV19 and TRBJ1-1, with a possible D match to TRBD1 (5 bases). The germline CDR1 and CDR2 sequences are LNHDA and SQIVND (reference sequence). V lost 4 bases and J 5 bases, leaving 8 bases between the germline ends. This CDR3 spans 12 amino acids. The CDR3 DNA follows: TGTGCCAGTAGTAAGACAGCGACTGAAGCTTTCTTT. Residues: CASSKTATEAFF.

This clone was detected once. J is TRBJ2-7 and V is TRBV5-8; D is uncertain. Trimming took off 4 bases at V and 5 bases at J, with 4 bases between the two ends. Germline V gives CDR1 SGHTS, CDR2 YDEGEE. This CDR3 region has 10 residues. The CDR3 DNA reads TGTGCCAGCAGCGGCCACGAGCAGTACTTC. Translated, it gives CASSGHEQYF.

This chain joins TRBV9 and TRBJ2-1, with D possibly being TRBD2 (6 bases). Deletions cut 1 base from V and 3 bases from J, with 11 bases between. The CDR3 sequence is 15 residues long. Germline V gives CDR1 SGDLS, CDR2 YYNGEE. In nucleotides, the CDR3 is TGTGCCAGCAGCGTATCGGGGGATATCTACAATGAGCAGTTCTTC. It specifies CASSVSGDIYNEQFF.

The V and J genes are TRBV11-2 and TRBJ2-7; no reliable D call. CDR1 SGHAT and CDR2 FQNNGV come from the germline V gene. Trimming took 0 bases from V and 4 from J, leaving 7 bases between them. This CDR3 is 13 amino acids long. CDR3 sequence: CASSLDSTYEQYF. DNA for the CDR3: TGTGCCAGCAGCTTAGATTCTACGTACGAGCAGTACTTC.

This rearrangement joins TRBV21-1 to TRBJ1-2. TRBV21-1 is marked as a pseudogene. CDR3 length: 13 residues. The CDR3 sequence: CASSNTRAYGYTF. Written as DNA, the CDR3 is TGTGCCAGCAGCAATACGAGGGCCTATGGCTACACCTTC.

This rearrangement joins TRBV27 to TRBJ2-3; no clear D gene. From germline, CDR1 is MNHEY and CDR2 SMNVEV (reference sequence). The CDR3 extends over 12 amino acids. V gave up 4 bases and J gave up 6 bases, with 8 bases separating them. For the CDR3, the DNA is TGTGCCAGCAGTTCCCGAGGCGATACGCAGTATTTT. As protein: CASSSRGDTQYF.

The V call is TRBV3-1 (or the pseudogene TRBV3-2), the J call TRBJ1-2; perhaps TRBD1 as D (6 bases). Per germline, CDR1 LGHDT and CDR2 YNNKEL (reference sequence). The CDR3 sequence is 15 residues long. V was pared by 1 base and J by 3 bases, with 12 bases between. In DNA form, the CDR3 reads TGTGCCAGCAGCCAAGCGGGGGGCAGAGACTATGGCTACACCTTC. It encodes CASSQAGGRDYGYTF.

The chain couples TRBV19 to TRBJ1-5; D is possibly TRBD1 (6 bases). The CDR3 has 16 amino acids. Trimming pared 5 bases from V and 6 bases from J, leaving 20 bases between. Per germline, CDR1 LNHDA and CDR2 SQIVND (reference sequence). The CDR3 nucleotides are TGTGCCAGTAGTGGCTCCCACACAGGGTCCACTCAGCCCCAGCATTTT. Translation gives CASSGSHTGSTQPQHF. The full variable domain, with the rest looked up from reference TRBV19 and TRBJ1-5, is DGGITQSPKYLFRKEGQNVTLSCEQNLNHDAMYWYRQDPGQGLRLIYYSQIVNDFQKGDIAEGYSVSREKKESFPLTVTSAQKNPTAFYLCASSGSHTGSTQPQHFGDGTRLSIL.

The rearrangement joins TRBV12-3 or TRBV12-4 to TRBJ1-1; D is ambiguous. This CDR3 is built from 13 residues. V was pared by 6 bases and J by 6 bases, with 14 bases between. CDR3 sequence reads: CASSGRPDSEAFF. The CDR3 region has the DNA TGTGCCAGCAGCGGGAGGCCCGATTCTGAAGCTTTCTTT.

The chain recombines TRBV5-3 with TRBJ2-1; D gene ambiguous. TRBV5-3 is sorted into the ORF group, with uncertain function. The CDR3 runs to 12 residues. V shed 4 bases and J shed 6 bases, with 8 bases lying between them. Here the CDR3 reads CARSPSSNEQFF. The CDR3 coding sequence is TGTGCCAGAAGCCCCAGTTCCAATGAGCAGTTCTTC.

The genes are TRBV19 and TRBJ1-3; the D is unclear. Per germline, CDR1 LNHDA and CDR2 SQIVND (reference sequence). The V gene lost 3 bases and the J gene lost 0 bases, with 12 bases spanning the gap. This CDR3 is built from 16 residues. The CDR3 is CASSISLETSGNTIYF. CDR3 sequence (DNA): TGTGCCAGTAGTATTTCGCTAGAGACCTCTGGAAACACCATATATTTT.

This clone was seen once. This chain links TRBV24-1 with TRBJ2-2; 7 bases match TRBD1. CDR1 and CDR2 (germline): KGHDR, SFDVKD. The CDR3 sequence is 13 residues long. V dropped 9 bases and J dropped 5; count of bases not matched to a gene: 5. The CDR3 nucleotides are TGTGCCACCTCCGACAGGGATACCGGGGAGCTGTTTTTT. Its translation is CATSDRDTGELFF.

The chain carries TRBV5-4 and TRBJ1-2, with 8 bases that match TRBD1. The CDR3 covers 15 residues. V shed 4 bases, J shed 4 bases, and the junction held 9 bases outside the gene matches. Germline CDR1 SGHNT, CDR2 YYREEE (reference sequence). CDR3: CASSRGQGPSYGYTF. The CDR3 DNA reads as TGTGCCAGCAGCCGTGGACAGGGCCCGAGCTATGGCTACACCTTC.

The chain is built from TRBV3-1 (or the pseudogene TRBV3-2) and TRBJ1-4; D remains unclear. This CDR3 has 16 amino acids. V dropped 1 base and J dropped 6 bases, with 15 bases sitting between them. Germline-derived CDR1 and CDR2 are LGHDT and YNNKEL (reference sequence). CDR3 nucleotides: TGTGCCAGCAGCCAAGGGTTGGGAGGAGCGGATGAAAAACTGTTTTTT. This translates into CASSQGLGGADEKLFF.

The chain uses TRBV2 and TRBJ2-1, with D perhaps TRBD2 (5 bases). Germline V lookup: CDR1 SNHLY, CDR2 FYNNEI. This CDR3 contains 15 residues. Between the trimmed V and J ends, which lost 7 bases and 7 bases, there was a span of 20 bases. The CDR3 protein is CASTPEASTGNEQFF. The DNA for the CDR3 is TGTGCCAGCACTCCCGAGGCCTCTACGGGGAATGAGCAGTTCTTC.

The gene calls are TRBV30 and TRBJ1-6; a weak D match, TRBD1 (5 bases). The V end lost 0 bases, the J end lost 14 bases, and 29 bases lay between the germline ends. From germline, CDR1 is GTSNPN and CDR2 SVGIG (reference sequence). The length of the CDR3 is 18 residues. The chain's CDR3 is CAWSVVFPGQGGAKTLHF. CDR3 sequence (DNA): TGTGCCTGGAGTGTAGTGTTCCCAGGGCAGGGAGGAGCAAAAACCCTCCACTTT.

The J gene is TRBJ1-1, the V gene TRBV7-3, with 8 bases aligning to TRBD1. In germline, CDR1 is SGHTA, CDR2 FQGTGA. The V gene end was trimmed by 6 bases and the J gene end by 4 bases; junction bases not matched to a gene: 7. The CDR3 spans 14 residues. The CDR3: CASSLNTGGTEAFF. The DNA of the CDR3 is TGTGCCAGCAGTCTTAACACAGGGGGCACTGAAGCTTTCTTT.

The genes are TRBV27 and TRBJ1-5; TRBD1 might be the D (6 bases). Deletions cut 3 bases from V and 5 bases from J, with 11 bases between. The CDR3 totals 14 residues. CDR1 is MNHEY and CDR2 is SMNVEV in the germline V gene (reference sequence). In DNA form, the CDR3 reads TGTGCCAGCAGTTTGCAGGGGCCCCATCAGCCCCAGCATTTT. This sequence encodes CASSLQGPHQPQHF.

In its sample, this clone was seen once. The rearrangement joins TRBV3-1 (or the pseudogene TRBV3-2) to TRBJ2-5, with TRBD1 matching over 7 bases. The V and J ends lost 5 bases and 5 bases, in that order; junction bases with no gene match: 8. Germline CDR1 and CDR2: LGHDT and YNNKEL (reference sequence). The CDR3 is 14 amino acids. The CDR3 bases are TGTGCCAGCAGCGTACAGGGGAATGGGGAGACCCAGTACTTC. Translating it yields CASSVQGNGETQYF.

The chain recombines TRBV30 with TRBJ1-5; D gene unclear. This CDR3 has 13 amino acids. Trimming pared 0 bases from V and 6 bases from J, leaving 9 bases between. Germline CDR1 is GTSNPN and CDR2 is SVGIG (reference sequence). The CDR3, as DNA: TGTGCCTGGAGTGTAACGGTCGGTCAGCCCCAGCATTTT. Translation: CAWSVTVGQPQHF.

This rearrangement joins TRBV6-5 to TRBJ1-2, with TRBD1 as a possible D gene (6 bases). CDR1 and CDR2 (germline): MNHEY, SVGAGI. The length of the CDR3 is 12 residues. Trimming left V 6 bases short and J 4 bases short, with 9 bases between. The CDR3 reads CASREDSYGYTF. The CDR3 DNA sequence: TGTGCCAGCAGAGAGGACAGCTATGGCTACACCTTC.

The rearrangement uses TRBV3-1 (or the pseudogene TRBV3-2) and TRBJ2-2; weak D call: TRBD2 (6 bases). Germline assignment: CDR1 LGHDT and CDR2 YNNKEL (reference sequence). CDR3 length: 14 residues. Trimming pared 2 bases from V and 6 bases from J, leaving 10 bases between. CDR3 residues: CASSQLASSGELFF. CDR3 nucleotides: TGTGCCAGCAGCCAACTAGCGAGTTCCGGGGAGCTGTTTTTT.

The genes are TRBV10-1 and TRBJ2-7; D gene uncertain. V lost 3 bases and J 0 bases, leaving 9 bases between the germline ends. The CDR3 loop spans 14 amino acids. Germline values: CDR1 WNHNN, CDR2 SYGVQD (reference sequence). Here the CDR3 reads CASSDMRSSYEQYF. As DNA, the CDR3 is TGCGCCAGCAGTGATATGAGGAGCTCCTACGAGCAGTACTTC.

The DNA of the CDR3 is TGTGCCAGCAGTGTAGAGCCCAACTATGGCTACACCTTC. It translates to CASSVEPNYGYTF. The chain links TRBV2 to TRBJ1-2; D uncertain. This CDR3 has 13 amino acids. In germline, CDR1 is SNHLY, CDR2 FYNNEI. The V end lost 4 bases, the J end lost 2 bases, and 8 bases lay between the germline ends.